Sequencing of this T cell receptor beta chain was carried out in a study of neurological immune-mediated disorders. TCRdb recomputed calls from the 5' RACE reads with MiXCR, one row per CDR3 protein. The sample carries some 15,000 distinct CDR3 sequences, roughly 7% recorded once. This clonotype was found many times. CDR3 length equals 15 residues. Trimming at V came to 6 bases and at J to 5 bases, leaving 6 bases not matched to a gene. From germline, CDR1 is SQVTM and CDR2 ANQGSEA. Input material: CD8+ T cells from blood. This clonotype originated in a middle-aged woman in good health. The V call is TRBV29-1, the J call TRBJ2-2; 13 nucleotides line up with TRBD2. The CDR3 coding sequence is TGCAGCGTCCCGACTAGCGGGGGGCGGACCGGGGAGCTGTTTTTT. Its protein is CSVPTSGGRTGELFF.